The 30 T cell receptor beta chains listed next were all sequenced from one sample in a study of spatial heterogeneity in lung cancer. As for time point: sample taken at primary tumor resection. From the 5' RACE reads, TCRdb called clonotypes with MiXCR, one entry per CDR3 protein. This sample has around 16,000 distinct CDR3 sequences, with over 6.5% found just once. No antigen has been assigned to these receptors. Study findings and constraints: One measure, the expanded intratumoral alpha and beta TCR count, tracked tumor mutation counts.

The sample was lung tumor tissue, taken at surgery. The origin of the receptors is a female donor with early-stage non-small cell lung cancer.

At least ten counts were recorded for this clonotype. The CDR3 spells CASSPRGAGGKETQYF. The CDR3, as DNA: TGTGCCAGCAGCCCCCGTGGAGCGGGGGGGAAAGAGACCCAGTACTTC. The rearrangement uses TRBV5-4 and TRBJ2-5, with 10 positions matching TRBD2. V shed 4 bases and J 3 bases; nucleotides not matched to a gene: 9. CDR3 length: 16 amino acids. Per germline, CDR1 SGHNT and CDR2 YYREEE (reference sequence).

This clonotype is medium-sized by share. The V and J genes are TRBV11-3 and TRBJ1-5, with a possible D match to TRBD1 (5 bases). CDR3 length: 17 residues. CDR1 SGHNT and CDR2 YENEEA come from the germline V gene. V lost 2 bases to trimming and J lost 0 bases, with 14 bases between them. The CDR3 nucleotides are TGTGCCAGCAGCTTATCTCGGAGGGGTTATAGCAATCAGCCCCAGCATTTT. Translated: CASSLSRRGYSNQPQHF.

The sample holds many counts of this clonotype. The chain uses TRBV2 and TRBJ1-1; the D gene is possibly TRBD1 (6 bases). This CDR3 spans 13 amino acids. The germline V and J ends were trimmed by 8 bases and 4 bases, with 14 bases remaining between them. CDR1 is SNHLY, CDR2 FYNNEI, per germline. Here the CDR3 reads CASRLTGFTEAFF. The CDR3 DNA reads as TGTGCCAGCCGATTAACAGGGTTCACTGAAGCTTTCTTT.

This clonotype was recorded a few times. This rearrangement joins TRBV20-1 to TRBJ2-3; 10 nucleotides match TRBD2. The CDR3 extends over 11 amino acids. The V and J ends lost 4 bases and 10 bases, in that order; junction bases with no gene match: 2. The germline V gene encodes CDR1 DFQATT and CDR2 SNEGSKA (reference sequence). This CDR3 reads CSAMSGGAQYF. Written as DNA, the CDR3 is TGCAGTGCTATGAGCGGGGGGGCGCAGTATTTT.

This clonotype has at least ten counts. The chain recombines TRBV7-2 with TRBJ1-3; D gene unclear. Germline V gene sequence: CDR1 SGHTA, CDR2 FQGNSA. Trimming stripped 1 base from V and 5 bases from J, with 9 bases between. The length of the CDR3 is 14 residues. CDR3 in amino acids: CASSLEGGRNTIYF. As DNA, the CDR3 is TGTGCCAGCAGCTTAGAAGGAGGAAGAAACACCATATATTTT.

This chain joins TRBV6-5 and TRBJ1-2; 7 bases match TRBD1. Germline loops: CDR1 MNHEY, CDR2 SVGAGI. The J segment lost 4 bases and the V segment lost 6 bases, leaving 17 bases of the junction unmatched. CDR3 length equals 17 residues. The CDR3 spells CASSPAGLGGKGYGYTF. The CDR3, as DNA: TGTGCCAGCAGCCCGGCGGGGCTAGGGGGCAAGGGCTATGGCTACACCTTC.

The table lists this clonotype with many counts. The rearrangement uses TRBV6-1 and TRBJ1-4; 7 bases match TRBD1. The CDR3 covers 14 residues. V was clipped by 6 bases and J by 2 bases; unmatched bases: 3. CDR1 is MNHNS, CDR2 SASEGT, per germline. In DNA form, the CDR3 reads TGTGCCAGCAGACAGGGGAACACTAATGAAAAACTGTTTTTT. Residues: CASRQGNTNEKLFF.

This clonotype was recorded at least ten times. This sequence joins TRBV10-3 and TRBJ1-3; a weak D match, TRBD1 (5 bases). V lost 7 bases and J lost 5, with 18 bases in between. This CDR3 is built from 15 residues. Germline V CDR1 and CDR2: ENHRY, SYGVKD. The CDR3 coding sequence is TGTGCCATCAATGGTGACCCAGGGAGGAGAAACACCATATATTTT. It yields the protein CAINGDPGRRNTIYF.

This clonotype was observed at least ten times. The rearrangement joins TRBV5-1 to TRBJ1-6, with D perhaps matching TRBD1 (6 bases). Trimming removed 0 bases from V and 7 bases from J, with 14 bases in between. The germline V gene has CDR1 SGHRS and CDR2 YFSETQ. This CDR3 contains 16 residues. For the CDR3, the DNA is TGCGCCAGCAGCTTGGCGACAGGCGGACCCAATTCACCCCTCCACTTT. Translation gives CASSLATGGPNSPLHF.

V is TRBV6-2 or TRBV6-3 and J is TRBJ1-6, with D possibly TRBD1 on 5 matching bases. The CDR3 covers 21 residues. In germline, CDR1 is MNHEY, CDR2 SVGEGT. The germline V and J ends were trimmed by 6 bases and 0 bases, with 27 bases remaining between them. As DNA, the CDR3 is TGTGCCAGCAGCCACCCACCACCGGGACGCCTGCTGAGCTCCTATAATTCACCCCTCCACTTT. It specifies CASSHPPPGRLLSSYNSPLHF.

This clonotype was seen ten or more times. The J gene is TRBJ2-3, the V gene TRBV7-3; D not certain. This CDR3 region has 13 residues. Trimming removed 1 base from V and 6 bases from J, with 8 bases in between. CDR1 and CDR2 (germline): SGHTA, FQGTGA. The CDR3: CASSLMAEDTQYF. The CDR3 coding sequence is TGTGCCAGCAGCTTAATGGCCGAGGATACGCAGTATTTT.

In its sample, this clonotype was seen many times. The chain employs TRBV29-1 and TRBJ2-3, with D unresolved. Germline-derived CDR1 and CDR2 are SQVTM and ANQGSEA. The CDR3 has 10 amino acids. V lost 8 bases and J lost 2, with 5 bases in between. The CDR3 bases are TGCAGCCCATACACAGATACGCAGTATTTT. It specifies CSPYTDTQYF.

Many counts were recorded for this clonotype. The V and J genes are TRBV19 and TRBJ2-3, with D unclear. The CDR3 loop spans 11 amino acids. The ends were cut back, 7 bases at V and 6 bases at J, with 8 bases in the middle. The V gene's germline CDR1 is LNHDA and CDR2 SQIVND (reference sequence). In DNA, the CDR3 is TGTGCCAGTATCGCGGAGGATACGCAGTATTTT. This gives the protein CASIAEDTQYF.

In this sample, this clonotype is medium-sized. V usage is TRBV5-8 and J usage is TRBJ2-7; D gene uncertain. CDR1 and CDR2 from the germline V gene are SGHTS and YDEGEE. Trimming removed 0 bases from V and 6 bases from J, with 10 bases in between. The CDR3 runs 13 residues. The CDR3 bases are TGTGCCAGCAGCTTGGACCCACGGTTCGAGCAGTACTTC. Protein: CASSLDPRFEQYF.

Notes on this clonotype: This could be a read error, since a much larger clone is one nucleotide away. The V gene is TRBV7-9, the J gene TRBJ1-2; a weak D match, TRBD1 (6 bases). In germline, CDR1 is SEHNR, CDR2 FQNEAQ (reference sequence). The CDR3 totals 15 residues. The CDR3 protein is CASSLVGGVAYGHTF. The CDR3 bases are TGTGCCAGCAGCTTAGTGGGGGGCGTCGCATATGGCCACACCTTC.

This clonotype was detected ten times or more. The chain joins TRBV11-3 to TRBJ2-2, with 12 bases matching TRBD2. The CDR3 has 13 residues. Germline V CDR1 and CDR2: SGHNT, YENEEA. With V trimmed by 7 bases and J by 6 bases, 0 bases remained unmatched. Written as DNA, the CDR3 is TGTGCCAGCACTAGCGGGGGGGCCGGGGAGCTGTTTTTT. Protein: CASTSGGAGELFF.

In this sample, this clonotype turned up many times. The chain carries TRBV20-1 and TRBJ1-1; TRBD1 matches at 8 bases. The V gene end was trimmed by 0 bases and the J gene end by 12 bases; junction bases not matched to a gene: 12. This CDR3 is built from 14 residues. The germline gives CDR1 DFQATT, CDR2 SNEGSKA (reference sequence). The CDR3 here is CSARDRTGTFGSFF. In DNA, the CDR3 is TGCAGTGCTAGAGATCGGACAGGGACCTTCGGATCTTTCTTT.

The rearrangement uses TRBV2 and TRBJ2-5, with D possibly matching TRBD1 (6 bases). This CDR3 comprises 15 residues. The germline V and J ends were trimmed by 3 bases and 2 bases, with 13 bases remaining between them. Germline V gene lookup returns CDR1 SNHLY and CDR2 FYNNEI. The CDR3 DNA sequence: TGTGCCAGCAGTGATGGCAGGGGCAAACAAGAGACCCAGTACTTC. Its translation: CASSDGRGKQETQYF.

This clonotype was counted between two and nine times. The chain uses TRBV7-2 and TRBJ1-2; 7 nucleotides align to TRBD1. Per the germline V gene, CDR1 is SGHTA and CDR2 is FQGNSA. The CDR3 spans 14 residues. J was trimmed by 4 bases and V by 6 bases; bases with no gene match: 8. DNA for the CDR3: TGTGCCAGCAGTTCCGGGACAGCCGTCTATGGCTACACCTTC. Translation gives CASSSGTAVYGYTF.

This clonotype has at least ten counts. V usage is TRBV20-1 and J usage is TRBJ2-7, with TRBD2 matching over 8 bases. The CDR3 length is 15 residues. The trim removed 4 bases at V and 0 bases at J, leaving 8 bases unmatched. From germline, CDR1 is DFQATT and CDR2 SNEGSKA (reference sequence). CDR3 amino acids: CSATGGAVSSYEQYF. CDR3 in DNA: TGCAGTGCTACGGGAGGGGCAGTAAGCTCCTACGAGCAGTACTTC.

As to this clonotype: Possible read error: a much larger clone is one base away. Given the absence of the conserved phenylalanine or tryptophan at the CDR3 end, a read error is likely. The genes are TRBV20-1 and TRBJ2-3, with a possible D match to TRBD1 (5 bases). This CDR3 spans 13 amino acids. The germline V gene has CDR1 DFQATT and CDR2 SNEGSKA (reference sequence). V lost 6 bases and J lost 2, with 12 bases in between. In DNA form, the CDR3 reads TGCAGTGCCCCCGGCAGGGCCACAGATACGCAGTATTCT. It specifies CSAPGRATDTQYS.

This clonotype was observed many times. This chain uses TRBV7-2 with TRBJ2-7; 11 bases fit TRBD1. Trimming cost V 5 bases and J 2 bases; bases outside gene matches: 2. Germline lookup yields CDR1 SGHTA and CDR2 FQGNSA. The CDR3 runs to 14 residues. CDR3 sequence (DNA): TGTGCCAGCAGCCGGGACAGGGGGGCCTACGAGCAGTACTTC. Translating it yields CASSRDRGAYEQYF.

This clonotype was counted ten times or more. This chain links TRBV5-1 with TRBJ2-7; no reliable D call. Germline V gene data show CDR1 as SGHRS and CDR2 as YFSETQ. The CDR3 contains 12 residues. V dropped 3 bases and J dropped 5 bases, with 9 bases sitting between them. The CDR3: CASSSSFDEQYF. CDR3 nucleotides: TGCGCCAGCAGCTCCTCTTTTGACGAGCAGTACTTC.

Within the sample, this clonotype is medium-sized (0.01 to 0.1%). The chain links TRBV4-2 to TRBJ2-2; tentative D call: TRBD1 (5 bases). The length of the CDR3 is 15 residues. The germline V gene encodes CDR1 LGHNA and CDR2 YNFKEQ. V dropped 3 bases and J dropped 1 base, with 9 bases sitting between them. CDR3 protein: CASSQYTGNTGELFF. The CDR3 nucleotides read TGTGCCAGCAGCCAGTATACAGGGAACACCGGGGAGCTGTTTTTT.

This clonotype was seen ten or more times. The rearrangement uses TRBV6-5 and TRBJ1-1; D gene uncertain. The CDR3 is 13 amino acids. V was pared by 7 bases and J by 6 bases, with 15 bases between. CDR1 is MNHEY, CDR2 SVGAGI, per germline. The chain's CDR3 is CASTPTTSAEAFF. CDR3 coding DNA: TGTGCCAGCACCCCAACGACGAGCGCTGAAGCTTTCTTT.

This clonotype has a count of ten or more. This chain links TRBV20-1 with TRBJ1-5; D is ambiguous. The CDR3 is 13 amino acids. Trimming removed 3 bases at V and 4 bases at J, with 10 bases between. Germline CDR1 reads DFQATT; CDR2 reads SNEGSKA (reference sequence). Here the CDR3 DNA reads TGCAGTGCTAGTGGGCCTGGGAATCAGCCCCAGCATTTT. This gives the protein CSASGPGNQPQHF.

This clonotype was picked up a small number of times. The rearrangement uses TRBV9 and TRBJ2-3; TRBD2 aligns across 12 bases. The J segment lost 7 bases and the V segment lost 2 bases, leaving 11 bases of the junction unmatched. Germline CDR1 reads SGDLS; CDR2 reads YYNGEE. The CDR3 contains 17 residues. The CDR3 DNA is TGTGCCAGCAGCGTCCCCGCGACTAGCGGGGGATTGAATACGCAGTATTTT. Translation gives CASSVPATSGGLNTQYF.

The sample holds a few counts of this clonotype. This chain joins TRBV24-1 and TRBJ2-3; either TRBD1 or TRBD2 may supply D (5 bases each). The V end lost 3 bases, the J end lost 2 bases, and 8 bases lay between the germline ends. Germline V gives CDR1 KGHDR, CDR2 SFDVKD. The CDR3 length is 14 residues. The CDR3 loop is CATSDNGTTDTQYF. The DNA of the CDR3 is TGTGCCACCAGTGATAACGGGACCACAGATACGCAGTATTTT.

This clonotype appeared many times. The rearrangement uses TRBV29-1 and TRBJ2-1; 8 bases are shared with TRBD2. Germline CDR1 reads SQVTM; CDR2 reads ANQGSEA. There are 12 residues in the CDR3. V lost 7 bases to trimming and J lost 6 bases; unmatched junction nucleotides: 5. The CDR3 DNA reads TGCAGCGGCGAGCGGGGGCCCAATGAGCAGTTCTTC. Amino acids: CSGERGPNEQFF.

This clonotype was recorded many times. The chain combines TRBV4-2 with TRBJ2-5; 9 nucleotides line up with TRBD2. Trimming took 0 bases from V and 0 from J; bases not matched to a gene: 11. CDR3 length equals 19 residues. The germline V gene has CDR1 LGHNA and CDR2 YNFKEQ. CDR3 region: CASSQEPWTSAGYQETQYF. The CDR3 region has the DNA TGTGCCAGCAGCCAAGAACCCTGGACTAGCGCCGGGTACCAAGAGACCCAGTACTTC.